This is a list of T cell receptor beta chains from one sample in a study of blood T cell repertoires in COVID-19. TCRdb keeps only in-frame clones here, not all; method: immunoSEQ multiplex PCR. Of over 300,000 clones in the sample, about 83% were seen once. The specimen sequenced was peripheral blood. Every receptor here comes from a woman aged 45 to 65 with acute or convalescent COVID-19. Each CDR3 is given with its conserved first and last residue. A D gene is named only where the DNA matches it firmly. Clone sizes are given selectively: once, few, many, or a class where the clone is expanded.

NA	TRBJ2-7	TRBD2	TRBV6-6	TGTGCCAGCAGTCTAGGACTAGCGGGAGGGTCCCCCCCCTACGAGCAGTACTTC	CASSLGLAGGSPPYEQYF
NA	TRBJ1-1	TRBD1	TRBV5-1	TGCGCCAGCAGCACGGGGGGACAGGGAGTTGAAGCTTTCTTT	CASSTGGQGVEAFF
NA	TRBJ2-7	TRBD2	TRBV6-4	TGTGCCAGACCGCCCGGGAGCGGGAGATGGTACGAGCAGTACTTC	CARPPGSGRWYEQYF
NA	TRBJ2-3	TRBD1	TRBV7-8	TGTGCCAGCAGCTTACGTCCCCGGGACAGGGGCACAGATACGCAGTATTTT	CASSLRPRDRGTDTQYF
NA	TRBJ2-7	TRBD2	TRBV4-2	TGTGCCAGCAGCCAAGATCGGGCTAGCGGGACGAGCTCCTACGAGCAGTACTTC	CASSQDRASGTSSYEQYF
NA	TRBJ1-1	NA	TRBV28	TGTGCCAGCAGTGTAATAACTGAAGCTTTCTTT	CASSVITEAFF
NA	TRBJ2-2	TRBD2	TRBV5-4	TGTGCCAGCAGCTTGGCGGGGAGGGGCAGGGCGAACACCGGGGAGCTGTTTTTT	CASSLAGRGRANTGELFF
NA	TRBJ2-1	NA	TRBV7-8	TGTGCCAGCAGCCGCAGAACATACAATGAGCAGTTCTTC	CASSRRTYNEQFF
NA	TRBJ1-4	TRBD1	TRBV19	TGTGCCAGTAAGACAGGGATTAATGAAAAACTGTTTTTT	CASKTGINEKLFF
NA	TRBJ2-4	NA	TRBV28	TGTGCCAGCAGTTTTGCCTATCAGGACACCCTAGCCAAAAACATTCAGTACTTC	CASSFAYQDTLAKNIQYF
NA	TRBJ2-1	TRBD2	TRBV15	TGTGCCACCAGCAGGATGAGATCGGGACTAGCGGGATCGTATGAGCAGTTCTTC	CATSRMRSGLAGSYEQFF
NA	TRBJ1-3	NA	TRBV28	TGTGCTACTACGCGGGGACCTGGAAACACCATATATTTT	CATTRGPGNTIYF
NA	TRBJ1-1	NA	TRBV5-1	TGCGCCAGCAGCTTTCTGGGAGGCACTGAAGCTTTCTTT	CASSFLGGTEAFF
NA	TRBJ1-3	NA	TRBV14	TGTGCCAGCAGCCAAGTGACGGGGAGAAACACCATATATTTT	CASSQVTGRNTIYF
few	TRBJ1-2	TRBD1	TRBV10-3	TGTGCCATCAGTGGGACAGGGAACTATGGCTACACCTTC	CAISGTGNYGYTF
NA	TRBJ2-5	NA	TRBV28	TGTGCCAGCTTCTTTCGAGGCGGGTCACGGGAGACCCAGTACTTC	CASFFRGGSRETQYF
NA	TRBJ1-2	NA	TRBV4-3	TGCGCCAGCAGCCAAGTGGGAATCAGGGGTCGTGGCTACACCTTC	CASSQVGIRGRGYTF
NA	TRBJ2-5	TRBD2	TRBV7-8	TGTGCCAGCAGCCCTAGTACCGGGGGGAGGGCCCAGTACTTC	CASSPSTGGRAQYF
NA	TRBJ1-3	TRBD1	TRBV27	TGTGCCAGCAGAAACAGGGGCGGGGGAAACACCATATATTTT	CASRNRGGGNTIYF
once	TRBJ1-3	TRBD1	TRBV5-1	TGCGCCAGCAGCTTGACCGGGGACAGGGGGCGTCAAGGAAACACCATATATTTT	CASSLTGDRGRQGNTIYF
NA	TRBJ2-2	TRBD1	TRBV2	TGTGCCAGCAGTCGTAGGGGGCCCGGGGAGCTGTTTTTT	CASSRRGPGELFF
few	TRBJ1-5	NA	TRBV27	TGTGCCAGCAGTAAGGAGAGGAGCAATCAGCCCCAGCATTTT	CASSKERSNQPQHF
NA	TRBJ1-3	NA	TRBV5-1	TGCGCCAGCAGCTTGGAACCGGGTCCCAAGGGAAACACCATATATTTT	CASSLEPGPKGNTIYF
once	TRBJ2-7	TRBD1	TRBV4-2	TGTGCCAGCAGCCAAGGGAGGGCAGGGGGCTGGGAGCAGTACTTC	CASSQGRAGGWEQYF
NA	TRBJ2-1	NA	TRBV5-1	TGCGCCAGCAGCGTCGACCCGACAGACCCAAACTCCTACAATGAGCAGTTCTTC	CASSVDPTDPNSYNEQFF
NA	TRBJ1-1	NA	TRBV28	TGTGCGGGGACAAGGGGTACTGAAGCTTTCTTT	CAGTRGTEAFF
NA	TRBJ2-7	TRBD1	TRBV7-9	TGTGCCAGCAGCAGTCTTCCGGGACAGGATTACTACGAGCAGTACTTC	CASSSLPGQDYYEQYF
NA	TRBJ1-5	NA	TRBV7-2	TGTGCCAGCAGCTCCTGGGGCGGAAGCAATCAGCCCCAGCATTTT	CASSSWGGSNQPQHF
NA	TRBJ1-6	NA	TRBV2	TGTGCCAGCAGTGAATGGCAGGGCAGCTCCTATAATTCACCCCTCCACTTT	CASSEWQGSSYNSPLHF
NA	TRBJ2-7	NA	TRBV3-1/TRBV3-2	TGTGCCAGCAGCCAAAGTGCGGTAAGCTCCTACGAGCAGTACTTC	CASSQSAVSSYEQYF
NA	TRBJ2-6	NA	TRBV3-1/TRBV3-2	TGTGCCAGCAAAAGAACAGGTTCTGGGGCCAACGTCCTGACTTTC	CASKRTGSGANVLTF
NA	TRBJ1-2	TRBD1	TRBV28	TGTGCCAGCACGAGGGGGACAGGGTATGGAGGCTACACCTTC	CASTRGTGYGGYTF
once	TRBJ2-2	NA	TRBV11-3	TGTGCCAGCAGCTTGGTAGCCACCGGGGAGCTGTTTTTT	CASSLVATGELFF
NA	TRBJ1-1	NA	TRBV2	TGTGCCAGCAGTAGGTCCGGGGTGGAAACTGAAGCTTTCTTT	CASSRSGVETEAFF
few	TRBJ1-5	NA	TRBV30	TGTGCCTGGAGTGTACGTTCGGGGAATCAGCCCCAGCATTTT	CAWSVRSGNQPQHF
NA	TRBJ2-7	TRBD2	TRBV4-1	TGCGCCAGCAGCCAAGCGCTACGGACTAGAATCTCCTACGAGCAGTACTTC	CASSQALRTRISYEQYF
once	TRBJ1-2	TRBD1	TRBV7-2	TGTGCCAGCAGCCCCCCCGGACAGGGCTATGGCTACACCTTC	CASSPPGQGYGYTF
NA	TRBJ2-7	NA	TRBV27	TGTGCCAGCACTACTGCCCCCGCCACTAGCATGAACGAGCAGTACTTC	CASTTAPATSMNEQYF
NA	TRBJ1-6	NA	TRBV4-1	TGCGCCAGCAGCCAAGATAAGAACAGATATTCACCCCTCCACTTT	CASSQDKNRYSPLHF
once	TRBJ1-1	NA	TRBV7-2	TGTGCCAGCAGCCTGGGACGGGGGGGCACTGAAGCTTTCTTT	CASSLGRGGTEAFF
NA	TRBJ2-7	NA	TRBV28	TGTGCCAGCAGTTCCCGCTACGAGCAGTACTTC	CASSSRYEQYF
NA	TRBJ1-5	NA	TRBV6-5	TGTGCCAGCGACAAGACAGTGGAGCCAAATCAGCCCCAGCATTTT	CASDKTVEPNQPQHF
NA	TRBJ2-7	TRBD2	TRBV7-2	TGTGCCAGCATTTCCCGAGCGGGAGGGAACCACGAGCAGTACTTC	CASISRAGGNHEQYF
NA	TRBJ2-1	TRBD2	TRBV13	TGTGCCAGCAGCTTTGGGGCCCGAGGGAGGGGAAATGAGCAGTTCTTC	CASSFGARGRGNEQFF
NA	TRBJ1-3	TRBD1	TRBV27	TGTGCCAGCAGTCAGGACAGGACGAGAAACACCATATATTTT	CASSQDRTRNTIYF
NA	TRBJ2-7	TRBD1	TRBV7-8	TGTGCCAGCAGCTTGGGACAGCCGAGCTCCTACGAGCAGTACTTC	CASSLGQPSSYEQYF
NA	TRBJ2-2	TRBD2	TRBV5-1	TGCGCCAGCAGCCACGGACTAGAATCCACCGGGGAGCTGTTTTTT	CASSHGLESTGELFF
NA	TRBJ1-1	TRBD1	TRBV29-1	TGCAGCGTCGGGGACAGGGGGCGGACTGAAGCTTTCTTT	CSVGDRGRTEAFF
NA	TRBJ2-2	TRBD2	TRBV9	TGTGCCAGCAGCGTAGATTGGGGGGGACTAGGGACCGGGGAGCTGTTTTTT	CASSVDWGGLGTGELFF
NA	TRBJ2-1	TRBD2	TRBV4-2	TGTGCCAGCAGCCACCGGGGGGATTACAATGAGCAGTTCTTC	CASSHRGDYNEQFF
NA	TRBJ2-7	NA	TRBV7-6	TGTGCCAGCAGCGTAATTACAGGGAATTTCTACGAGCAGTACTTC	CASSVITGNFYEQYF
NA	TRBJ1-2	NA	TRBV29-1	TGCAGCGTTGAAGCAGGAGGTGGGATCTGGGGCTATGGCTACACCTTC	CSVEAGGGIWGYGYTF